These T cell receptor beta chains were read from a single sample in a study of T-cell memory formation after mild COVID-19. TCRdb reprocessed the 5' RACE reads with MiXCR, giving one entry per CDR3 protein. The sample shows about 340,000 distinct CDR3 sequences, roughly 15% of them seen only once. Specimen: PBMCs or a T cell subset sorted from them (not recorded which). These receptors were obtained from a man aged 18 to 35 who had mild COVID-19 (a few samples of this study predate the infection). Cell type and time point are not known. The CDR3 runs from the conserved cysteine through the conserved F or W. Fields, in order: J gene, D gene, V gene, clone size, CDR3 protein, CDR3 DNA. A D gene is named only where the DNA matches it firmly. Some rows mark clone size as missing; the rest say once, few, many or name a class of expanded clone.

TRBJ2-3,-,TRBV29-1,-,CSVEEGGTDTQYF,TGCAGCGTTGAAGAGGGGGGCACAGATACGCAGTATTTT
TRBJ1-1,TRBD1,TRBV5-1,many,CASSSGQGRLTEAFF,TGCGCCAGCAGCTCGGGACAGGGGAGGCTGACTGAAGCTTTCTTT
TRBJ2-7,-,TRBV20-1,-,CSARTGSLSYEQYF,TGCAGTGCCAGAACAGGGTCCCTCTCCTACGAGCAGTACTTC
TRBJ2-7,-,TRBV6-2/TRBV6-3,-,CASSLPFYEQYF,TGTGCCAGCAGTCTCCCCTTCTACGAGCAGTACTTC
TRBJ2-2,-,TRBV6-5,many,CASSYSGQTGELFF,TGTGCCAGCAGTTACTCAGGACAGACCGGGGAGCTGTTTTTT
TRBJ2-3,-,TRBV2,-,CASTRPDTQYF,TGTGCCAGCACCAGGCCAGATACGCAGTATTTT
TRBJ2-7,TRBD1,TRBV7-2,many,CASSRDRVYEQYF,TGTGCCAGCAGCCGGGACAGGGTATACGAGCAGTACTTC
TRBJ1-6,-,TRBV20-1,few,CSARDHQAGNSPLHF,TGCAGTGCTAGAGATCATCAGGCGGGTAATTCACCCCTCCACTTT
TRBJ2-7,-,TRBV12-3/TRBV12-4,few,CASRPGTVNYEQYF,TGTGCCAGCAGACCAGGGACGGTCAACTACGAGCAGTACTTC
TRBJ2-7,-,TRBV2,-,CASSASFTGYEQYF,TGTGCCAGCAGTGCCTCCTTTACAGGTTACGAGCAGTACTTC
TRBJ2-7,TRBD2,TRBV4-3,many,CASSPGLAGVYEQYF,TGCGCCAGCAGCCCCGGACTAGCGGGGGTTTACGAGCAGTACTTC
TRBJ1-2,-,TRBV11-2,-,CASSPGGGYTF,TGTGCCAGCAGCCCCGGGGGGGGCTACACCTTC
TRBJ2-4,-,TRBV7-2,many,CASSGGQDRNIQYF,TGTGCCAGCAGCGGAGGCCAGGACCGAAACATTCAGTACTTC
TRBJ2-2,-,TRBV7-2,few,CASSFRLNTGELFF,TGTGCCAGCAGCTTCCGTCTGAACACCGGGGAGCTGTTTTTT
TRBJ2-2,TRBD1,TRBV20-1,-,CSATRTGPVGELFF,TGCAGTGCTACCCGGACAGGCCCGGTCGGGGAGCTGTTTTTT
TRBJ1-5,TRBD1,TRBV6-2/TRBV6-3,-,CASRDRGLGQPQHF,TGTGCCAGCAGGGACAGGGGGCTCGGTCAGCCCCAGCATTTT
TRBJ2-7,-,TRBV20-1,-,CSARVRVGYEQYF,TGCAGTGCTAGAGTACGAGTGGGCTACGAGCAGTACTTC
TRBJ2-2,-,TRBV5-1,many,CASLPGGGPVPGELFF,TGCGCCAGCCTACCGGGGGGCGGACCGGTCCCCGGGGAGCTGTTTTTT
TRBJ2-2,-,TRBV5-1,many,CASSLEGAGELFF,TGCGCCAGCAGCTTGGAAGGCGCCGGGGAGCTGTTTTTT
TRBJ1-1,-,TRBV5-5,many,CASSLGAPGGTEAFF,TGTGCCAGCAGCTTGGGGGCGCCCGGTGGTACTGAAGCTTTCTTT
TRBJ2-5,TRBD2,TRBV9,-,CASSPAGAGGQGETQYF,TGTGCCAGCAGCCCCGCAGGTGCGGGGGGGCAGGGAGAGACCCAGTACTTC
TRBJ2-2,TRBD1,TRBV20-1,-,CSARDRTGVNTGELFF,TGCAGTGCTAGAGATCGGACAGGGGTGAACACCGGGGAGCTGTTTTTT
TRBJ2-1,-,TRBV6-2/TRBV6-3,few,CASGRREQFF,TGTGCGAGCGGGCGCAGAGAGCAGTTCTTC
TRBJ2-2,-,TRBV20-1,-,CSARDRDMENTGELFF,TGCAGTGCTAGAGACAGGGACATGGAAAACACCGGGGAGCTGTTTTTT
TRBJ2-7,-,TRBV4-3,-,CASSQEIARGRYDEQYF,TGCGCCAGCAGCCAAGAGATCGCCAGGGGCCGATATGACGAGCAGTACTTC
TRBJ2-5,-,TRBV9,few,CASTGGGSRETQYF,TGTGCCAGCACCGGTGGGGGGAGTCGCGAGACCCAGTACTTC
TRBJ1-1,-,TRBV7-2,many,CASRGGNTEAFF,TGTGCCAGCAGGGGGGGAAACACTGAAGCTTTCTTT
TRBJ2-3,-,TRBV6-2/TRBV6-3,few,CASSYLPSSADTQYF,TGTGCCAGCAGTTACCTTCCTAGCTCGGCAGATACGCAGTATTTT